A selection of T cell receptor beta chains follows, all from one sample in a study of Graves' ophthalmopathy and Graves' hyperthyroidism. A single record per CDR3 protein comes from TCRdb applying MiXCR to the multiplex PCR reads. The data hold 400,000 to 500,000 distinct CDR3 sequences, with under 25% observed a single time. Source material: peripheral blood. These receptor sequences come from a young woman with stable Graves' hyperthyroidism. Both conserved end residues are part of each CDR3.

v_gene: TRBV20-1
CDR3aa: CSAKLASGGGEQYF

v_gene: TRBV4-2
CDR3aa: CASSHADLDTEAFF

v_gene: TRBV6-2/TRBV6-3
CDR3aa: CASSYSSESHGYTF

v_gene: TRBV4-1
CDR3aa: CASSQVGGIGPHYGYTF

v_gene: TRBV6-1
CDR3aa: CASQRPQETQYF

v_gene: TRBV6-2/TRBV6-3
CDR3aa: CASSYRVTSNQPQHF

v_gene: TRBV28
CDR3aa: CASSPDGAPRAFF

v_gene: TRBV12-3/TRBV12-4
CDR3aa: CASSLSREASYEQYF

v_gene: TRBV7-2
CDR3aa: CASSLVAVTYEQYF

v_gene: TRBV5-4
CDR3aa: CASSSDPGPYEQYF

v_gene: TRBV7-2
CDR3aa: CASSLEGWSEQYF

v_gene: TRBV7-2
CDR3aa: CASSPQRGAGQETQYF

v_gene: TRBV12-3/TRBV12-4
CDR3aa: CASSTGFGEQYF

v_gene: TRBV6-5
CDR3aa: CASSYARWSTQYF

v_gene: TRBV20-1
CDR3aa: CSARIWDRDTEAFF